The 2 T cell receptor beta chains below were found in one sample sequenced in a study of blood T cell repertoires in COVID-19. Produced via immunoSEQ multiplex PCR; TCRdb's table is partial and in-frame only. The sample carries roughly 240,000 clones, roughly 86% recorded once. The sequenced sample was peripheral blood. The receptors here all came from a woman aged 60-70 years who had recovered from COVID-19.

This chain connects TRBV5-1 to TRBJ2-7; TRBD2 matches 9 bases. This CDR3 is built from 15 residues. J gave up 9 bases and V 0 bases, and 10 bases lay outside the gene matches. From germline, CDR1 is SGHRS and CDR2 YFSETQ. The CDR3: CASSLEAGGQGVQYF. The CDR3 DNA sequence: TGCGCCAGCAGCTTGGAAGCGGGGGGCCAGGGTGTGCAGTACTTC. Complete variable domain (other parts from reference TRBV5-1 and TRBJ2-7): KAGVTQTPRYLIKTRGQQVTLSCSPISGHRSVSWYQQTPGQGLQFLFEYFSETQRNKGNFPGRFSGRQFSNSRSEMNVSTLELGDSALYLCASSLEAGGQGVQYFGPGTRLTVT.

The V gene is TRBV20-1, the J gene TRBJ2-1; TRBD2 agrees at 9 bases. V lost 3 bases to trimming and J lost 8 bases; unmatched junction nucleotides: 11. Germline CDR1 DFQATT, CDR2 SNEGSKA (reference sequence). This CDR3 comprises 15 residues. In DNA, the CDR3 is TGCAGTGCTAGTTTTCCAGCGGGGGGCCCCGATGAGCAGTTCTTC. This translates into CSASFPAGGPDEQFF.